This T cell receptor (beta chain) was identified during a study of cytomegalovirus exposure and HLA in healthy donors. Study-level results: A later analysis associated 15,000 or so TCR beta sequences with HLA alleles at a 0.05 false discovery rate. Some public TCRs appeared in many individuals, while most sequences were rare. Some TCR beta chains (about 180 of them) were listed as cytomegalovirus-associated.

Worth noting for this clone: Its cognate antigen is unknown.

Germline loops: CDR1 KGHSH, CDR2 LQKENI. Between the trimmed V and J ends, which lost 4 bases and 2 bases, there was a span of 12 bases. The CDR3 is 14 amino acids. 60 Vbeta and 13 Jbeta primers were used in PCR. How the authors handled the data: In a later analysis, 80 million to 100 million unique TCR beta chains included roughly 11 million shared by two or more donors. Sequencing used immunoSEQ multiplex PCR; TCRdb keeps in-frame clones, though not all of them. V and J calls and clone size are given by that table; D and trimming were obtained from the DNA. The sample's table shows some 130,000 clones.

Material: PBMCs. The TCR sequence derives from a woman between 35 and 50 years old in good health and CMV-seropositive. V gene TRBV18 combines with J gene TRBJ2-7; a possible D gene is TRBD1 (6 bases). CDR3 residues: CASSRPAGAYEQYF. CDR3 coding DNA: TGTGCCAGCTCACGGCCGGCAGGGGCCTACGAGCAGTACTTC. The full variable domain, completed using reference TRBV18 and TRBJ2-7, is NAGVMQNPRHLVRRRGQEARLRCSPMKGHSHVYWYRQLPEEGLKFMVYLQKENIIDESGMPKERFSAEFPKEGPSILRIQQVVRGDSAAYFCASSRPAGAYEQYFGPGTRLTVT.